Below, 25 T cell receptor beta chains from the same sample are listed, as sequenced in a study of vaccination and CD4 T cells after COVID-19. Time point described: late sampling 161 to 241 days after vaccination in a few convalescent patients. One entry per CDR3 protein results from TCRdb running MiXCR on the PCR reads. The sample has around 31,000 distinct CDR3 sequences, about 46% seen once. The sample in question was CD4+ T cells from blood, obtained about 7 months after SARS-CoV-2 vaccination. Source of these receptors: a human donor who had recovered from COVID-19.

The chain links TRBV27 to TRBJ2-7; the match to TRBD1 covers 8 bases. Germline CDR1 and CDR2: MNHEY and SMNVEV (reference sequence). Losses at the gene ends were 4 bases for V and 6 bases for J; bases not matched to a gene: 14. The CDR3 length is 16 residues. In DNA form, the CDR3 reads TGTGCCAGCAGTTCGTCTTTTGAGACAGGGGATCCCGAGCAGTACTTC. This gives the protein CASSSSFETGDPEQYF.

V usage is TRBV21-1 and J usage is TRBJ2-5; TRBD2 is taken as the D call from the table, unchecked against the DNA. TRBV21-1 is deemed a pseudogene. This CDR3 region has 18 residues. CDR3 sequence reads: CASSKERLAGGLRETQYF. The CDR3 coding sequence is TGTGCCAGCAGCAAAGAGCGGCTAGCGGGAGGTTTGAGAGAGACCCAGTACTTC.

The V and J genes are TRBV5-4 and TRBJ2-7; D may correspond to TRBD1 or TRBD2 (5 bases each). There are 16 residues in the CDR3. Germline CDR1 SGHNT, CDR2 YYREEE (reference sequence). Trimming removed 6 bases at V and 0 bases at J, with 19 bases between. The CDR3 sequence: CASTLGPGTASYEQYF. DNA for the CDR3: TGTGCCAGCACCCTAGGCCCCGGGACGGCCTCCTACGAGCAGTACTTC.

This clonotype was detected only a few times. The rearrangement uses TRBV20-1 and TRBJ2-7; TRBD1 matches 9 bases. Looked up from germline, CDR1 is DFQATT and CDR2 is SNEGSKA (reference sequence). Trimming took 3 bases from V and 6 from J; bases not matched to a gene: 9. CDR3 length: 14 amino acids. The CDR3 nucleotides read TGCAGTGCTAGCCCGGGACAGGGAGCACGCGAGCAGTACTTC. Translated, it gives CSASPGQGAREQYF.

The V call is TRBV29-1, the J call TRBJ2-3, with D unresolved. With 2 bases removed from V and 3 bases from J, the gap between germline ends came to 9 bases. CDR3 length: 13 amino acids. Germline CDR1 reads SQVTM; CDR2 reads ANQGSEA. Here the CDR3 reads CSVEYWGTDTQYF. The CDR3 nucleotides are TGCAGCGTTGAATATTGGGGTACAGATACGCAGTATTTT.

This sequence joins TRBV19 and TRBJ2-7, with 9 bases aligning to TRBD1. The CDR3 has 13 amino acids. J gave up 5 bases and V 4 bases, and 3 bases lay outside the gene matches. Germline loops: CDR1 LNHDA, CDR2 SQIVND (reference sequence). The CDR3 coding sequence is TGTGCCAGTAGTACCCGGGACAGGGACGAGCAGTACTTC. Translation: CASSTRDRDEQYF. Supplemented by reference TRBV19 and TRBJ2-7, the full variable domain reads DGGITQSPKYLFRKEGQNVTLSCEQNLNHDAMYWYRQDPGQGLRLIYYSQIVNDFQKGDIAEGYSVSREKKESFPLTVTSAQKNPTAFYLCASSTRDRDEQYFGPGTRLTVT.

V gene TRBV20-1 combines with J gene TRBJ1-2, with D possibly being TRBD1 (5 bases). Germline CDR1 is DFQATT and CDR2 is SNEGSKA (reference sequence). V was pared by 2 bases and J by 3 bases, with 13 bases between. This CDR3 is 14 amino acids long. The CDR3 coding sequence is TGCAGTGCTAGAATCCCCGGGACGGACTATGGCTACACCTTC. Residues: CSARIPGTDYGYTF.

This chain joins TRBV11-2 and TRBJ2-7; a weak D match, TRBD1 (5 bases). In germline, CDR1 is SGHAT, CDR2 FQNNGV. This CDR3 is 15 amino acids long. Trimming pared 0 bases from V and 6 bases from J, leaving 15 bases between. The CDR3 bases are TGTGCCAGCAGCTTAGATCGACAGATTACGGGCGAGCAGTACTTC. Translated, it gives CASSLDRQITGEQYF.

The J gene is TRBJ1-3, the V gene TRBV20-1; D not resolved. The CDR3 consists of 13 residues. The V end lost 6 bases, the J end lost 4 bases, and 13 bases lay between the germline ends. Germline V gene data show CDR1 as DFQATT and CDR2 as SNEGSKA (reference sequence). The DNA of the CDR3 is TGCAGTGCCACCGGAGGTTCCGGAAACACCATATATTTT. Encoded protein: CSATGGSGNTIYF.

The table lists this clonotype with a count of one. CDR3 loop: CASSLDPVGYEQYF. The CDR3 DNA sequence: TGTGCCAGCAGCTTAGATCCCGTCGGTTACGAGCAGTACTTC. This chain connects TRBV11-2 to TRBJ2-7, with D unresolved. The CDR3 has 14 residues. The ends were cut back, 0 bases at V and 4 bases at J, with 10 bases in the middle. CDR1 is SGHAT, CDR2 FQNNGV, per germline.

J is TRBJ2-5 and V is TRBV2; 7 positions match TRBD2. The CDR3 is made up of 14 amino acids. The trim removed 10 bases at V and 4 bases at J, leaving 12 bases unmatched. Germline V gives CDR1 SNHLY, CDR2 FYNNEI. The CDR3 region is CATGEREGRETQYF. The CDR3 region has the DNA TGTGCCACCGGGGAGAGGGAGGGGAGAGAGACCCAGTACTTC.

Concerning this clonotype itself: One end of the junction fails to match germline, which may point to a read error. V and J are TRBV15 and TRBJ2-3; tentative D call: TRBD1 (6 bases). CDR3 length equals 16 residues. Germline lookup yields CDR1 LNHNV and CDR2 YYDKDF (reference sequence). CDR3 residues: CAISRPGTRVADTQYF. CDR3 in DNA: TGTGCCATCAGCAGGCCCGGGACAAGGGTTGCAGATACGCAGTATTTT.

The chain is built from TRBV28 and TRBJ1-1, with a tentative D call TRBD1 (5 bases). The CDR3 has 14 residues. V shed 5 bases and J shed 5 bases, with 15 bases lying between them. Germline V gene data show CDR1 as MDHEN and CDR2 as SYDVKM. The CDR3 DNA reads TGTGCCAGCAGTCTTCGGGGGGGGTTGACTGAAGCTTTCTTT. Residues: CASSLRGGLTEAFF.

CDR3 in DNA: TGTGCCAGCAGTTTATACCCCGAAGCTTTCTTT. Translating gives CASSLYPEAFF. V usage is TRBV28 and J usage is TRBJ1-1; D gene ambiguous. Germline V lookup: CDR1 MDHEN, CDR2 SYDVKM. V was cut by 1 base and J by 8 bases, with 5 bases left in between. The CDR3 is 11 residues long.

This clonotype was found a few times. The chain joins TRBV10-1 to TRBJ1-5; D is ambiguous. CDR1 and CDR2 from the germline V gene are WNHNN and SYGVQD (reference sequence). The CDR3 totals 12 residues. The V and J ends lost 7 bases and 5 bases respectively, with 9 bases between them. CDR3 amino acids: CASTNGDQPQHF. CDR3 nucleotide sequence: TGCGCCAGCACAAATGGGGATCAGCCCCAGCATTTT.

The chain links TRBV6-5 to TRBJ1-5, with D unresolved. V lost 2 bases and J lost 4, with 6 bases in between. The CDR3 is 13 amino acids. Looked up from germline, CDR1 is MNHEY and CDR2 is SVGAGI. The CDR3 here is CASSYDPNQPQHF. The CDR3 DNA sequence: TGTGCCAGCAGTTACGATCCTAATCAGCCCCAGCATTTT.

The V gene is TRBV5-1, the J gene TRBJ2-7; unclear D gene. Trimming stripped 2 bases from V and 0 bases from J, with 12 bases between. The germline V gene has CDR1 SGHRS and CDR2 YFSETQ. The CDR3 loop spans 15 amino acids. The CDR3 DNA follows: TGCGCCAGCAGCTTCGAAACCCCCGCCTCCTACGAGCAGTACTTC. Its translation: CASSFETPASYEQYF.

This chain connects TRBV6-2 or TRBV6-3 to TRBJ2-7; 9 bases line up with TRBD2. The trim removed 2 bases at V and 6 bases at J, leaving 8 bases unmatched. The germline V gene has CDR1 MNHEY and CDR2 SVGEGT. There are 15 residues in the CDR3. The CDR3 nucleotides are TGTGCCAGCAGTTACAGACTAGCGGTACCTGGCGAGCAGTACTTC. Translating gives CASSYRLAVPGEQYF.

The chain has TRBV20-1 and TRBJ2-7; possibly TRBD1 for D (5 bases). V was pared by 5 bases and J by 4 bases, with 15 bases between. Germline V gene data show CDR1 as DFQATT and CDR2 as SNEGSKA (reference sequence). The CDR3 extends over 13 amino acids. Written as DNA, the CDR3 is TGCAGTGCTGACAGTTTAAGGCGGTACGAGCAGTACTTC. Its protein is CSADSLRRYEQYF.

The DNA for the CDR3 is TGCGCCAGCCTAAGAGGGGAGGCTTGTGAAGCTTTCTTT. Its translation: CASLRGEACEAFF. This chain uses TRBV23-1 with TRBJ1-1; TRBD1 might be the D (5 bases). TRBV23-1 is labeled an ORF, and its function is uncertain. The CDR3 totals 13 residues. The V end was cut by 8 bases, the J end by 7 bases, with 17 bases between.

This clonotype was counted a few times. This sequence joins TRBV7-2 and TRBJ2-7; TRBD1 matches 7 bases. Germline V gene sequence: CDR1 SGHTA, CDR2 FQGNSA. The CDR3 totals 14 residues. V lost 4 bases to trimming and J lost 4 bases; unmatched junction nucleotides: 7. CDR3 nucleotides: TGTGCCAGCAGCTCTCAGGGCAGGGGGTACGAGCAGTACTTC. This gives the protein CASSSQGRGYEQYF.

The chain employs TRBV7-9 and TRBJ2-3, with 9 positions matching TRBD2. With 1 base clipped from V and 4 bases from J, the junction kept 3 bases outside the gene matches. The CDR3 contains 15 residues. The germline gives CDR1 SEHNR, CDR2 FQNEAQ (reference sequence). CDR3 sequence reads: CASSLEAGGPDTQYF. The CDR3 DNA reads TGTGCCAGCAGCTTAGAAGCGGGAGGCCCAGATACGCAGTATTTT.

Details on this clonotype: Since a much larger clone is just one base distant, this may be a read error. Written as DNA, the CDR3 is TGTGCCAGCAGTTACTCGGCTAGCGGGAGGGCTGGCGAGACCCAGCACTTC. It codes for CASSYSASGRAGETQHF. The V gene is TRBV6-5, the J gene TRBJ2-5; 12 nucleotides match TRBD2. This CDR3 contains 17 residues. Germline lookup yields CDR1 MNHEY and CDR2 SVGAGI.

This clonotype turned up a few times. This chain links TRBV20-1 with TRBJ2-5; D gene ambiguous. Per the germline V gene, CDR1 is DFQATT and CDR2 is SNEGSKA (reference sequence). Trimming took off 1 base at V and 0 bases at J, with 3 bases between the two ends. CDR3 length equals 12 residues. This CDR3 is CSARAYQETQYF. The CDR3 bases are TGCAGTGCTAGAGCATACCAAGAGACCCAGTACTTC.

The chain couples TRBV7-2 to TRBJ1-5; a possible D gene is TRBD1 (5 bases). The CDR3 length is 16 residues. The ends were cut back, 3 bases at V and 7 bases at J, with 19 bases in the middle. Per the germline V gene, CDR1 is SGHTA and CDR2 is FQGNSA. The CDR3 DNA follows: TGTGCCAGCAGCTTCTCTAGCACAGGACTTCACCAGCCCCAGCATTTT. Amino acid sequence: CASSFSSTGLHQPQHF.